One and the same sample provided the 32 T cell receptor beta chains below, sequenced in a study of CXCR3-negative and CXCR3-positive naive CD8 T cells. The TRB libraries of cDNA were built by UMI-labeled 5' RACE. Each CDR3 protein gets one entry in TCRdb, which reprocessed the 5' RACE reads and gives no DNA. The data show 120,000 to 150,000 distinct CDR3 sequences, and the top ten clones hold approximately 0.27%. These receptors lack a known antigen. General study findings and limits: Naive cells with CXCR3 showed TRB CDR3s that were more hydrophobic than those in CXCR3-negative naive cells.

The material sequenced was naive CXCR3+ CD8+ T cells from blood. Subset indicated: CD45RO-CCR7+CD27+CD95- naive CD8+ T cells expressing CXCR3 (TNR3+). The receptors shown here come from a human donor in good health. Some clones in this sample may be carry-over from other donors' samples.

CDR3 amino acids: CSVRRRDREHNEQFF. The rearrangement links TRBV29-1 to TRBJ2-1; lacking DNA, the TRBD1 call made by TCRdb goes unchecked. Germline lookup yields CDR1 SQVTM and CDR2 ANQGSEA. The CDR3 sequence is 15 residues long.

This CDR3 reads CATSRASRRGVEEEQYF. The chain employs TRBV15 and TRBJ2-7; as DNA is missing, the TRBD2 call by TCRdb cannot be tested. The CDR3 is 17 residues long. Germline-derived CDR1 and CDR2 are LNHNV and YYDKDF (reference sequence).

This chain links TRBV20-1 with TRBJ2-7. The CDR3 loop spans 13 amino acids. CDR1 and CDR2 (germline): DFQATT, SNEGSKA (reference sequence). This chain's CDR3 is CSARGVSSYEQYF.

The J gene is TRBJ1-1, the V gene TRBV29-1; the D gene TCRdb calls, TRBD1, cannot be checked with no DNA. CDR3 length: 14 amino acids. The V gene's germline CDR1 is SQVTM and CDR2 ANQGSEA. CDR3 residues: CSGMGVQGKSEAFF.

The V gene is TRBV5-1, the J gene TRBJ2-7; the TCRdb call, TRBD1, lacks DNA for checking. CDR3 length equals 15 residues. Germline CDR1 reads SGHRS; CDR2 reads YFSETQ. The CDR3 reads CASSLWTAISYEQYF. The full variable domain, in which reference TRBV5-1 and TRBJ2-7 provide the parts outside the CDR3, is KAGVTQTPRYLIKTRGQQVTLSCSPISGHRSVSWYQQTPGQGLQFLFEYFSETQRNKGNFPGRFSGRQFSNSRSEMNVSTLELGDSALYLCASSLWTAISYEQYFGPGTRLTVT.

The V and J genes are TRBV29-1 and TRBJ2-1; TCRdb picks TRBD2, but there is no DNA to check that call. Germline lookup yields CDR1 SQVTM and CDR2 ANQGSEA. The CDR3 has 14 residues. CDR3 sequence reads: CSVETSGALNEQFF.

This chain's CDR3 is CASSAAGNTEAFF. The genes are TRBV5-6 and TRBJ1-1. The CDR3 length is 13 residues. CDR1 and CDR2 from the germline V gene are SGHDT and YYEEEE.

The genes are TRBV11-3 and TRBJ1-1. The CDR3 totals 12 residues. Germline-derived CDR1 and CDR2 are SGHNT and YENEEA. The chain's CDR3 is CASSARNTEAFF.

The rearrangement joins TRBV11-3 to TRBJ2-1; as DNA is missing, the TRBD1 call by TCRdb cannot be tested. Germline V gene lookup returns CDR1 SGHNT and CDR2 YENEEA. This CDR3 comprises 15 residues. CDR3: CASSAPGGLCNEQFF. The complete variable domain, with remaining parts taken from reference TRBV11-3 and TRBJ2-1, reads EAGVVQSPRYKIIEKKQPVAFWCNPISGHNTLYWYLQNLGQGPELLIRYENEEAVDDSQLPKDRFSAERLKGVDSTLKIQPAELGDSAVYLCASSAPGGLCNEQFFGPGTRLTVL.

The chain is built from TRBV2 and TRBJ2-7; without DNA, the TCRdb call of TRBD2 cannot be checked. The CDR3 is made up of 15 amino acids. Looked up from germline, CDR1 is SNHLY and CDR2 is FYNNEI. CDR3 sequence reads: CASSKPPGGPEEQYF. The complete variable domain, with remaining parts taken from reference TRBV2 and TRBJ2-7, reads EPEVTQTPSHQVTQMGQEVILRCVPISNHLYFYWYRQILGQKVEFLVSFYNNEISEKSEIFDDQFSVERPDGSNFTLKIRSTKLEDSAMYFCASSKPPGGPEEQYFGPGTRLTVT.

The J gene is TRBJ1-1, the V gene TRBV5-1; the TCRdb D gene call, TRBD1, has no DNA to confirm it. The CDR3 spans 14 residues. The V gene's germline CDR1 is SGHRS and CDR2 YFSETQ. CDR3: CASSLVSGGTEAFF.

V usage is TRBV20-1 and J usage is TRBJ2-7; absent DNA, TCRdb's TRBD2 call cannot be checked. This CDR3 has 22 amino acids. Germline V lookup: CDR1 DFQATT, CDR2 SNEGSKA (reference sequence). CDR3 residues: CSARDSRPFDGTSGVNYYAQYF.

The chain is built from TRBV7-2 and TRBJ2-2; the D call of TRBD2 rests on TCRdb alone, since no DNA is present to check it. Germline lookup yields CDR1 SGHTA and CDR2 FQGNSA. The CDR3 extends over 15 amino acids. This CDR3 reads CASKERGGNTGELFF.

This chain uses TRBV19 with TRBJ2-7; the TRBD1 assignment by TCRdb is unverifiable without DNA. Germline CDR1 LNHDA, CDR2 SQIVND (reference sequence). There are 14 residues in the CDR3. The CDR3 spells CASSATGGRYEQYF.

The chain couples TRBV13 to TRBJ2-7; TCRdb reports TRBD1, a call that lacks DNA to check it against. The length of the CDR3 is 14 residues. Germline lookup yields CDR1 PRHDT and CDR2 FYEKMQ (reference sequence). The CDR3 region is CASSHGTAPYEQYF.

J is TRBJ2-7 and V is TRBV27; TCRdb calls TRBD1, which cannot be checked without DNA. Germline V gene lookup returns CDR1 MNHEY and CDR2 SMNVEV (reference sequence). The CDR3 has 15 residues. CDR3 in amino acids: CASSLLGGEGSEQYF.

V is TRBV6-2 or TRBV6-3 and J is TRBJ2-4; the TCRdb D gene call, TRBD2, has no DNA to confirm it. Germline V gene sequence: CDR1 MNHEY, CDR2 SVGEGT. The CDR3 sequence is 16 residues long. The CDR3 spells CASSGSKVLAKNIQYF.

V gene TRBV7-9 combines with J gene TRBJ1-1; with no DNA, the TCRdb D assignment of TRBD1 cannot be verified. This CDR3 is 17 amino acids long. CDR1 and CDR2 from the germline V gene are SEHNR and FQNEAQ (reference sequence). CDR3 loop: CASSPPPAQRSHTEAFF. The full variable domain, with the rest looked up from reference TRBV7-9 and TRBJ1-1, is DTGVSQNPRHKITKRGQNVTFRCDPISEHNRLYWYRQTLGQGPEFLTYFQNEAQLEKSRLLSDRFSAERPKGSFSTLEIQRTEQGDSAMYLCASSPPPAQRSHTEAFFGQGTRLTVV.

The chain carries TRBV28 and TRBJ2-7; TCRdb lists TRBD1, though no DNA is available to test this call. This CDR3 contains 15 residues. Per germline, CDR1 MDHEN and CDR2 SYDVKM. The CDR3 sequence: CASSPGTRGSYEQYF.

This chain uses TRBV7-2 with TRBJ1-6; TCRdb outputs TRBD1, but without DNA this stays unchecked. Per the germline V gene, CDR1 is SGHTA and CDR2 is FQGNSA. The CDR3 consists of 13 residues. CDR3 residues: CASSPGSNSPLHF.

The chain recombines TRBV29-1 with TRBJ2-7. Per germline, CDR1 SQVTM and CDR2 ANQGSEA. There are 13 residues in the CDR3. The CDR3 loop is CSVCKAGNYQQYF.

The chain recombines TRBV12-3 or TRBV12-4 with TRBJ2-2; with no DNA, the TCRdb D assignment of TRBD1 cannot be verified. This CDR3 region has 14 residues. The CDR3 reads CASSGQGITGELFF.

The chain is built from TRBV5-1 and TRBJ2-6; TCRdb returns TRBD1, unconfirmable since there is no DNA. This CDR3 is built from 16 residues. The V gene's germline CDR1 is SGHRS and CDR2 YFSETQ. The CDR3 reads CASAPGQGAGANVLTF.

The chain uses TRBV5-1 and TRBJ2-5; the D call from TCRdb, TRBD2, cannot be confirmed without DNA. Germline lookup yields CDR1 SGHRS and CDR2 YFSETQ. This CDR3 region has 13 residues. CDR3 amino acids: CASRGLPGETQYF.

The chain couples TRBV7-6 to TRBJ2-7. CDR3 length: 14 amino acids. Per the germline V gene, CDR1 is SGHVS and CDR2 is FNYEAQ. CDR3 amino acids: CASSPTGGTYEQYF. The variable domain in full, with the rest retrieved from reference TRBV7-6 and TRBJ2-7, is GAGVSQSPRYKVTKRGQDVALRCDPISGHVSLYWYRQALGQGPEFLTYFNYEAQQDKSGLPNDRFSAERPEGSISTLTIQRTEQRDSAMYRCASSPTGGTYEQYFGPGTRLTVT.

This rearrangement joins TRBV29-1 to TRBJ1-1; TCRdb proposes TRBD1, but this gene call is untestable without DNA. The CDR3 covers 11 residues. Looked up from germline, CDR1 is SQVTM and CDR2 is ANQGSEA. The CDR3 sequence is CSVDREPEAFF.

This rearrangement joins TRBV7-3 to TRBJ2-1. Germline V lookup: CDR1 SGHTA, CDR2 FQGTGA. This CDR3 is 12 amino acids long. The CDR3 is CASSLSVNEQFF. Full variable domain (remainder filled in from reference TRBV7-3 and TRBJ2-1): GAGVSQTPSNKVTEKGKYVELRCDPISGHTALYWYRQSLGQGPEFLIYFQGTGAADDSGLPNDRFFAVRPEGSVSTLKIQRTERGDSAVYLCASSLSVNEQFFGPGTRLTVL.

The chain recombines TRBV15 with TRBJ2-5; TCRdb's D gene call, TRBD2, goes unchecked for lack of DNA. The CDR3 runs 15 residues. Germline lookup yields CDR1 LNHNV and CDR2 YYDKDF (reference sequence). CDR3 protein: CATSTGLAVQETQYF.

The V and J genes are TRBV7-6 and TRBJ2-1. The CDR3 has 15 residues. Germline CDR1 SGHVS, CDR2 FNYEAQ. CDR3: CASSGRGSSYNEQFF.

This sequence joins TRBV7-2 and TRBJ2-7; TCRdb's D call, TRBD1, is unchecked because there is no DNA. There are 13 residues in the CDR3. CDR1 is SGHTA, CDR2 FQGNSA, per germline. CDR3: CASSLARTWEQYF.

The chain is built from TRBV28 and TRBJ1-5; there is no DNA to check the TCRdb D call of TRBD1. This CDR3 is built from 17 residues. Germline-derived CDR1 and CDR2 are MDHEN and SYDVKM. This chain's CDR3 is CASSFSSTGGLDQPQHF.

The gene calls are TRBV9 and TRBJ2-2; TCRdb's D gene call, TRBD1, goes unchecked for lack of DNA. The CDR3 totals 13 residues. Germline V gives CDR1 SGDLS, CDR2 YYNGEE. The CDR3 here is CASRGGDPGELFF.